A selection of T cell receptor beta chains follows, all from one sample in a study of T cell responses to AZD1222 COVID-19 vaccine. Profiled with immunoSEQ multiplex PCR; TCRdb holds only in-frame clones, not every one. The data show roughly 120,000 clones, less than 90% seen once. The starting material was peripheral blood, obtained on day 0 of AZD1222 vaccination. The receptors come from an adult in good health. Both conserved end residues are part of each CDR3. Each record gives: J gene, D gene, V gene, clone size, CDR3 DNA, CDR3 protein. The D gene is left open where the match is weak. Clone size, where shown, is once, few, many, or a class for clones that have expanded.

j_call: TRBJ2-3; d_call: TRBD1; v_call: TRBV28; clone_size: .; cdr3_nt: TGTGCCAGCAGTTTATTAGGACAGGGGAAAGATACGCAGTATTTT; cdr3_aa: CASSLLGQGKDTQYF
j_call: TRBJ1-1; d_call: .; v_call: TRBV14; clone_size: .; cdr3_nt: TGTGCCAGCAGCCGAGGACATCCAACTGACACTGAAGCTTTCTTT; cdr3_aa: CASSRGHPTDTEAFF
j_call: TRBJ2-7; d_call: .; v_call: TRBV7-9; clone_size: .; cdr3_nt: TGTGCCAGCAGCGGATTAGGACCCGTCTCCTACGAGCAGTACTTC; cdr3_aa: CASSGLGPVSYEQYF
j_call: TRBJ2-7; d_call: TRBD2; v_call: TRBV2; clone_size: .; cdr3_nt: TGTGCCAGCAGTGGTTCTGGACTAGCTACCTACGAGCAGTACTTC; cdr3_aa: CASSGSGLATYEQYF
j_call: TRBJ1-1; d_call: .; v_call: TRBV28; clone_size: .; cdr3_nt: TGTGCCAGCAGCTCCTCAGGGGAGAACGCTTTCTTT; cdr3_aa: CASSSSGENAFF
j_call: TRBJ2-7; d_call: .; v_call: TRBV2; clone_size: .; cdr3_nt: TGTGCCACCTCAGGTGACAGAAGCTGGGAGCAGTACTTC; cdr3_aa: CATSGDRSWEQYF
j_call: TRBJ2-1; d_call: TRBD2; v_call: TRBV28; clone_size: .; cdr3_nt: TGTGCCAGCAGCACCGGGACTAGCGGGAGGGCCGTGCAGTTCTTC; cdr3_aa: CASSTGTSGRAVQFF
j_call: TRBJ1-4; d_call: TRBD1; v_call: TRBV4-1; clone_size: .; cdr3_nt: TGCGCCAGCAGCCAATTAATCATGGGACAGGGTAATGAAAAACTGTTTTTT; cdr3_aa: CASSQLIMGQGNEKLFF
j_call: TRBJ2-2; d_call: .; v_call: TRBV10-1; clone_size: .; cdr3_nt: TGCGCCAGCAGTGCCGACAGGACTAACACCGGGGAGCTGTTTTTT; cdr3_aa: CASSADRTNTGELFF
j_call: TRBJ1-1; d_call: TRBD1; v_call: TRBV7-9; clone_size: .; cdr3_nt: TGTGCCAGCAGCCATTCACAGGGGTCGGGCACTGAAGCTTTCTTT; cdr3_aa: CASSHSQGSGTEAFF
j_call: TRBJ2-5; d_call: TRBD1; v_call: TRBV2; clone_size: .; cdr3_nt: TGTGCCAGCAGTGATGCGCCAGGGGGAGAGACCCAGTACTTC; cdr3_aa: CASSDAPGGETQYF
j_call: TRBJ2-1; d_call: .; v_call: TRBV5-4; clone_size: .; cdr3_nt: TGTGCCAGCAGCTTGGACGAGGGGGTGGCCTACAATGAGCAGTTCTTC; cdr3_aa: CASSLDEGVAYNEQFF
j_call: TRBJ1-2; d_call: .; v_call: TRBV3-1/TRBV3-2; clone_size: .; cdr3_nt: TGTGCCAGCAGCCAAAGTGTGGGGTATGGCTACACCTTC; cdr3_aa: CASSQSVGYGYTF
j_call: TRBJ2-7; d_call: TRBD2; v_call: TRBV6-1; clone_size: .; cdr3_nt: TGTGCCAGCAGTGAATACGGACTAGCGGACTCCTACGAGCAGTACTTC; cdr3_aa: CASSEYGLADSYEQYF
j_call: TRBJ2-3; d_call: TRBD2; v_call: TRBV5-1; clone_size: .; cdr3_nt: TGCGCCAGCAGCCACGGGACTAGCGGGATCACAGATACGCAGTATTTT; cdr3_aa: CASSHGTSGITDTQYF
j_call: TRBJ2-1; d_call: .; v_call: TRBV5-1; clone_size: .; cdr3_nt: TGCGCCAGCGCTCGGGTTAGCGGTAGCTCCTACAATGAGCAGTTCTTC; cdr3_aa: CASARVSGSSYNEQFF
j_call: TRBJ1-2; d_call: TRBD1; v_call: TRBV28; clone_size: .; cdr3_nt: TGTGCCAGCAGACAACAGGGGGCGGATGGCTACACCTTC; cdr3_aa: CASRQQGADGYTF
j_call: TRBJ1-2; d_call: TRBD1; v_call: TRBV3-1/TRBV3-2; clone_size: .; cdr3_nt: TGTGCCAGCAGCTCGAGGGGGCGGGGAAACTATGGCTACACCTTC; cdr3_aa: CASSSRGRGNYGYTF
j_call: TRBJ1-1; d_call: TRBD1; v_call: TRBV6-5; clone_size: .; cdr3_nt: TGTGCCAGCAGTTTCCGGGACAGGGGGCTGTCCACTGAAGCTTTCTTT; cdr3_aa: CASSFRDRGLSTEAFF
j_call: TRBJ2-1; d_call: .; v_call: TRBV11-2; clone_size: once; cdr3_nt: TGTGCCAGCAGCCGTCACGTCGCCTCGTCCTACAATGAGCAGTTCTTC; cdr3_aa: CASSRHVASSYNEQFF
j_call: TRBJ1-4; d_call: TRBD1; v_call: TRBV5-1; clone_size: .; cdr3_nt: TGCGCCAGCAGGACCTCAGGGGGCGTTCAGGAAAAACTGTTTTTT; cdr3_aa: CASRTSGGVQEKLFF
j_call: TRBJ2-7; d_call: TRBD1; v_call: TRBV6-2/TRBV6-3; clone_size: .; cdr3_nt: TGTGCCAGCAGTTCGACAGGGCGGGAGCAGTACTTC; cdr3_aa: CASSSTGREQYF
j_call: TRBJ1-1; d_call: .; v_call: TRBV2; clone_size: once; cdr3_nt: TGTGCCAGCAGTCCCGAAATGAACACTGAAGCTTTCTTT; cdr3_aa: CASSPEMNTEAFF
j_call: TRBJ2-7; d_call: .; v_call: TRBV7-2; clone_size: .; cdr3_nt: TGTGCCAGCAGCTTAGGGGCAGGGGCGGGCGAGCAGTACTTC; cdr3_aa: CASSLGAGAGEQYF
j_call: TRBJ2-3; d_call: .; v_call: TRBV28; clone_size: .; cdr3_nt: TGTGCCAGCAGTTTATGGGGCACAGATACGCAGTATTTT; cdr3_aa: CASSLWGTDTQYF
j_call: TRBJ2-7; d_call: TRBD1; v_call: TRBV5-1; clone_size: .; cdr3_nt: TGCGCCAGCAGCTTGGGGGACAGGGAACCCTACGAGCAGTACTTC; cdr3_aa: CASSLGDREPYEQYF
j_call: TRBJ2-7; d_call: TRBD1; v_call: TRBV7-2; clone_size: .; cdr3_nt: TGTGCCAGCAGCTGGGACAGGGCAATCGGGGAGCAGTACTTC; cdr3_aa: CASSWDRAIGEQYF
j_call: TRBJ2-3; d_call: .; v_call: TRBV5-1; clone_size: .; cdr3_nt: TGCGCCAGCAGCTTGGTTCCGGGGGGCACAGATACGCAGTATTTT; cdr3_aa: CASSLVPGGTDTQYF
j_call: TRBJ1-5; d_call: .; v_call: TRBV9; clone_size: .; cdr3_nt: TGTGCCAGCAGCCCCGGGGGGCTGGGCAATCAGCCCCAGCATTTT; cdr3_aa: CASSPGGLGNQPQHF
j_call: TRBJ2-7; d_call: .; v_call: TRBV6-2/TRBV6-3; clone_size: .; cdr3_nt: TGTGCCAGCAGTTACCCCTTGGACGGTCTCCGCGAGCAGTACTTC; cdr3_aa: CASSYPLDGLREQYF
j_call: TRBJ2-7; d_call: .; v_call: TRBV18; clone_size: .; cdr3_nt: TGTGCCAGCTCACCATACAGGGACTCCTACGAGCAGTACTTC; cdr3_aa: CASSPYRDSYEQYF
j_call: TRBJ2-7; d_call: TRBD2; v_call: TRBV3-1/TRBV3-2; clone_size: .; cdr3_nt: TGTGCCAGCAGCCAAGCGGCGGGGGGTGAGCAGTACTTC; cdr3_aa: CASSQAAGGEQYF
j_call: TRBJ2-5; d_call: TRBD2; v_call: TRBV19; clone_size: .; cdr3_nt: TGTGCCAGTACCCACCGTCCGGGACTAGCGGGAGTACAAGAGACCCAGTACTTC; cdr3_aa: CASTHRPGLAGVQETQYF
j_call: TRBJ1-1; d_call: TRBD1; v_call: TRBV18; clone_size: .; cdr3_nt: TGTGCCAGCTCACCAAGGACAGGACCTTACAAAGCTTTCTTT; cdr3_aa: CASSPRTGPYKAFF
j_call: TRBJ2-1; d_call: .; v_call: TRBV5-1; clone_size: few; cdr3_nt: TGCGCCAGCAGCTTGGAGGTACTTCTAAGCCATGAGCAGTTCTTC; cdr3_aa: CASSLEVLLSHEQFF
j_call: TRBJ1-3; d_call: TRBD1; v_call: TRBV29-1; clone_size: .; cdr3_nt: TGCAGCGTCTCAGGGGGCAGCTCTGGAAACACCATATATTTT; cdr3_aa: CSVSGGSSGNTIYF
j_call: TRBJ1-3; d_call: TRBD1; v_call: TRBV11-3; clone_size: .; cdr3_nt: TGTGCCAGCAGCCCAGGGGGGTTCTCTGGAAACACCATATATTTT; cdr3_aa: CASSPGGFSGNTIYF
j_call: TRBJ1-6; d_call: TRBD1; v_call: TRBV6-5; clone_size: .; cdr3_nt: TGTGCCAGCAGGCGACAGGGAAGCAGCTCCCTCCTCCACTTT; cdr3_aa: CASRRQGSSSLLHF
j_call: TRBJ2-3; d_call: .; v_call: TRBV7-3; clone_size: once; cdr3_nt: TGTGCCAGCTCAAGGGGGGTCACAGATACGCAGTATTTT; cdr3_aa: CASSRGVTDTQYF
j_call: TRBJ1-5; d_call: .; v_call: TRBV4-2; clone_size: .; cdr3_nt: TGTGCCAGCAGCCAAGATCTGGTGGGAGGGCAGCCCCAGCATTTT; cdr3_aa: CASSQDLVGGQPQHF
j_call: TRBJ2-7; d_call: .; v_call: TRBV6-5; clone_size: .; cdr3_nt: TGTGCCAGCAACAGGGCCTACGAGCAGTACTTC; cdr3_aa: CASNRAYEQYF
j_call: TRBJ2-5; d_call: TRBD1; v_call: TRBV28; clone_size: .; cdr3_nt: TGTGCCAGCAGGGCATTAGTAAAACAGGGGGCTCGGGAGACCCAGTACTTC; cdr3_aa: CASRALVKQGARETQYF
j_call: TRBJ2-4; d_call: TRBD2; v_call: TRBV30; clone_size: .; cdr3_nt: TGTGCCTGGAGTGCCGGGACTAGCGGGAGCCAAGCCAAAAACATTCAGTACTTC; cdr3_aa: CAWSAGTSGSQAKNIQYF